The 26 T cell receptor beta chains presented below share a single source sample, sequenced in a study of cytomegalovirus exposure and HLA in healthy donors. The PCR contained 60 Vbeta and 13 Jbeta primers. Profiling relied on immunoSEQ multiplex PCR, and the TCRdb table lists in-frame clones only, not all of them. This table has around 110,000 clones, 50% to 70% appearing once. The sample was PBMCs. These receptors all stem from a woman between 40 and 55 years old in good health and CMV-seropositive.

The gene calls are TRBV25-1 and TRBJ1-1; possibly TRBD1 for D (5 bases). This CDR3 region has 16 residues. V was cut by 4 bases and J by 3 bases, with 18 bases left in between. The germline CDR1 and CDR2 sequences are MGHDK and SYGVNS. In DNA form, the CDR3 reads TGTGCCAGCAGTGCCTCCGTCGGGGGGGGTGACACTGAAGCTTTCTTT. Encoded protein: CASSASVGGGDTEAFF.

The V call is TRBV7-6, the J call TRBJ1-2; the D gene is possibly TRBD1 (6 bases). V shed 6 bases and J shed 5 bases, with 19 bases lying between them. CDR1 and CDR2 (germline): SGHVS, FNYEAQ. The CDR3 contains 15 residues. The CDR3 region has the DNA TGTGCCAGCAGTCCAAAAATCGGTACAGGGTATGGCTACACCTTC. It is translated as CASSPKIGTGYGYTF.

The chain combines TRBV7-6 with TRBJ2-3; 10 positions agree with TRBD2. Germline CDR1 and CDR2: SGHVS and FNYEAQ. CDR3 length: 15 residues. Unmatched junction bases numbered 4, after V lost 5 bases and J lost 2 bases. CDR3 sequence reads: CASSPTSGDTDTQYF. CDR3 sequence (DNA): TGTGCCAGCAGCCCTACTAGCGGGGACACAGATACGCAGTATTTT. Supplemented by reference TRBV7-6 and TRBJ2-3, the full variable domain reads GAGVSQSPRYKVTKRGQDVALRCDPISGHVSLYWYRQALGQGPEFLTYFNYEAQQDKSGLPNDRFSAERPEGSISTLTIQRTEQRDSAMYRCASSPTSGDTDTQYFGPGTRLTVL.

The rearrangement links TRBV14 to TRBJ1-1, with 7 nucleotides matching TRBD1. V lost 1 base to trimming and J lost 0 bases; unmatched junction nucleotides: 5. Germline V gene data show CDR1 as SGHDN and CDR2 as FVKESK. This CDR3 is 16 amino acids long. The CDR3 region is CASSQGRGQLNTEAFF. The CDR3 DNA reads as TGTGCCAGCAGCCAAGGGCGGGGACAGCTGAACACTGAAGCTTTCTTT.

This sequence joins TRBV30 and TRBJ2-3, with 8 bases aligning to TRBD2. Germline-derived CDR1 and CDR2 are GTSNPN and SVGIG (reference sequence). The CDR3 contains 14 residues. Trimming at V came to 7 bases and at J to 1 base, leaving 7 bases not matched to a gene. The CDR3 nucleotides are TGTGCCTTTGCCCCCGGGAGGGGCACAGATACGCAGTATTTT. Protein product: CAFAPGRGTDTQYF.

The V and J genes are TRBV19 and TRBJ1-1, with D perhaps TRBD1 (6 bases). CDR3 length: 14 amino acids. Trimming removed 4 bases from V and 5 bases from J, with 14 bases in between. Germline CDR1 reads LNHDA; CDR2 reads SQIVND (reference sequence). CDR3 nucleotides: TGTGCCAGTAGTACTGAAAGGGGGGGGACTGAAGCTTTCTTT. It specifies CASSTERGGTEAFF.

The J gene is TRBJ2-3, the V gene TRBV10-3; 12 bases align to TRBD2. Germline V gene lookup returns CDR1 ENHRY and CDR2 SYGVKD. Germline trimming cut 6 bases from V and 2 bases from J; bases unmatched to any gene: 12. The CDR3 sequence is 18 residues long. Here the CDR3 DNA reads TGTGCCATCAGGGGGGCCCAACTAGCGGGAGGAACCACAGATACGCAGTATTTT. Translated, it gives CAIRGAQLAGGTTDTQYF.

This rearrangement joins TRBV27 to TRBJ2-1, with D tentatively TRBD1 (5 bases). Per the germline V gene, CDR1 is MNHEY and CDR2 is SMNVEV (reference sequence). Trimming took off 5 bases at V and 5 bases at J, with 7 bases between the two ends. The CDR3 totals 12 residues. The CDR3 reads CASSQQDNEQFF. The DNA of the CDR3 is TGTGCCAGCAGTCAACAGGACAATGAGCAGTTCTTC.

Of note for this clone: The same CDR3 also results from other DNA sequences found in this sample. The chain joins TRBV27 to TRBJ2-1; 8 nucleotides align to TRBD2. Looked up from germline, CDR1 is MNHEY and CDR2 is SMNVEV (reference sequence). This CDR3 comprises 14 residues. V lost 5 bases and J lost 4; bases outside the gene matches: 4. The CDR3 DNA is TGTGCCAGCAGTGAGCGGGAGCGATACAATGAGCAGTTCTTC. This sequence encodes CASSERERYNEQFF.

A few counts support this clone. V is TRBV19 and J is TRBJ2-1; maybe TRBD1 (6 bases). The CDR3 covers 15 residues. V was trimmed by 1 base and J by 2 bases, leaving 9 bases between them. The germline CDR1 and CDR2 sequences are LNHDA and SQIVND (reference sequence). The CDR3 bases are TGTGCCAGTAGTATAGTGACAGGCCCCTACAATGAGCAGTTCTTC. This translates into CASSIVTGPYNEQFF. The variable domain in full, with the rest retrieved from reference TRBV19 and TRBJ2-1, is DGGITQSPKYLFRKEGQNVTLSCEQNLNHDAMYWYRQDPGQGLRLIYYSQIVNDFQKGDIAEGYSVSREKKESFPLTVTSAQKNPTAFYLCASSIVTGPYNEQFFGPGTRLTVL.

This clone was counted between two and nine times. The V and J genes are TRBV7-9 and TRBJ1-1, with D unclear. Germline-derived CDR1 and CDR2 are SEHNR and FQNEAQ (reference sequence). V lost 5 bases to trimming and J lost 0 bases, with 13 bases between them. There are 15 residues in the CDR3. CDR3 sequence: CASSPPESVNTEAFF. CDR3 DNA sequence: TGTGCCAGCAGCCCACCCGAGTCGGTGAACACTGAAGCTTTCTTT.

This clone was counted a single time. The chain carries TRBV28 and TRBJ2-7, with D perhaps TRBD1 (6 bases). Germline CDR1 reads MDHEN; CDR2 reads SYDVKM. This CDR3 is built from 17 residues. V was pared by 8 bases and J by 3 bases, with 26 bases between. The CDR3: CASARGSGHIIFYEQYF. CDR3 nucleotides: TGTGCCAGCGCAAGAGGATCGGGACACATTATATTCTACGAGCAGTACTTC.

V is TRBV6-4 and J is TRBJ1-5, with a tentative D call TRBD1 (6 bases). Trimming removed 3 bases at V and 6 bases at J, with 12 bases between. The CDR3 sequence is 14 residues long. Germline assignment: CDR1 MRHNA and CDR2 SNTAGT. CDR3 amino acids: CASSEQGGAQPQHF. The CDR3 nucleotides read TGTGCCAGCAGTGAACAGGGCGGCGCTCAGCCCCAGCATTTT.

A few counts support this clone. The chain is built from TRBV6-5 and TRBJ1-2; perhaps TRBD1 as D (5 bases). The CDR3 contains 13 residues. The ends were cut back, 10 bases at V and 3 bases at J, with 15 bases in the middle. Germline V gene lookup returns CDR1 MNHEY and CDR2 SVGAGI. The DNA for the CDR3 is TGTGCCACCCGGTCAGGACATGACTATGGCTACACCTTC. It codes for CATRSGHDYGYTF.

The J gene is TRBJ2-1, the V gene TRBV30, with D hard to call. The CDR3 runs 13 residues. CDR1 and CDR2 from the germline V gene are GTSNPN and SVGIG (reference sequence). The CDR3 DNA sequence: TGTGCTTTCTCCAAGTCCCTAACCAATGAGCAGTTCTTC. Its translation is CAFSKSLTNEQFF.

The rearrangement uses TRBV7-9 and TRBJ2-3; tentative D call: TRBD2 (6 bases). The ends were cut back, 4 bases at V and 4 bases at J, with 15 bases in the middle. In germline, CDR1 is SEHNR, CDR2 FQNEAQ (reference sequence). There are 15 residues in the CDR3. CDR3 coding DNA: TGTGCCAGCAGCTGGGGGACTGGCGGACCAGATACGCAGTATTTT. Its translation: CASSWGTGGPDTQYF.

This clone was seen once. The J gene is TRBJ2-7, the V gene TRBV27, with 14 bases lining up with TRBD2. This CDR3 contains 16 residues. Trimming removed 9 bases from V and 2 bases from J; junction bases left unmatched: 9. Germline V gene data show CDR1 as MNHEY and CDR2 as SMNVEV (reference sequence). CDR3 coding DNA: TGTGCCAGTTTGGGACTAGCGGGAGCGGGGGCCTACGAGCAGTACTTC. Translating gives CASLGLAGAGAYEQYF.

This chain joins TRBV4-3 and TRBJ1-1, with D unresolved. Per germline, CDR1 LGHNA and CDR2 YSLEER. Trimming removed 1 base at V and 0 bases at J, with 3 bases between. The CDR3 is made up of 13 amino acids. DNA for the CDR3: TGCGCCAGCAGCCAAGGTATGAACACTGAAGCTTTCTTT. Its translation is CASSQGMNTEAFF.

V is TRBV7-2 and J is TRBJ2-3; 9 bases are shared with TRBD2. Germline V gene data show CDR1 as SGHTA and CDR2 as FQGNSA. V was clipped by 6 bases and J by 4 bases; unmatched bases: 8. The CDR3 contains 15 residues. DNA of the CDR3: TGTGCCAGCAGGCGGCTAGCGGGAAACGCAGATACGCAGTATTTT. Amino acid sequence: CASRRLAGNADTQYF. Variable domain in full (rest from reference TRBV7-2 and TRBJ2-3): GAGVSQSPSNKVTEKGKDVELRCDPISGHTALYWYRQSLGQGLEFLIYFQGNSAPDKSGLPSDRFSAERTGGSVSTLTIQRTQQEDSAVYLCASRRLAGNADTQYFGPGTRLTVL.

The table lists this clone with a few counts. The chain uses TRBV7-2 and TRBJ1-5; no clear D. The germline CDR1 and CDR2 sequences are SGHTA and FQGNSA. The CDR3 is 15 residues long. Trimming took 1 base from V and 0 from J, leaving 7 bases between them. Here the CDR3 reads CASSLGRNSNQPQHF. The CDR3 nucleotides read TGTGCCAGCAGCTTAGGGCGGAATAGCAATCAGCCCCAGCATTTT. The full variable domain, completed using reference TRBV7-2 and TRBJ1-5, is GAGVSQSPSNKVTEKGKDVELRCDPISGHTALYWYRQSLGQGLEFLIYFQGNSAPDKSGLPSDRFSAERTGGSVSTLTIQRTQQEDSAVYLCASSLGRNSNQPQHFGDGTRLSIL.

V gene TRBV25-1 combines with J gene TRBJ2-1, with 8 bases fitting TRBD2. This CDR3 contains 18 residues. Germline V gene data show CDR1 as MGHDK and CDR2 as SYGVNS. V was pared by 4 bases and J by 0 bases, with 11 bases of the junction left unmatched. This chain's CDR3 is CASSVTSRLAGSYNEQFF. DNA of the CDR3: TGTGCCAGCAGTGTCACCTCGCGGCTAGCGGGCTCCTACAATGAGCAGTTCTTC. The full variable domain, its missing parts supplied by reference TRBV25-1 and TRBJ2-1, is EADIYQTPRYLVIGTGKKITLECSQTMGHDKMYWYQQDPGMELHLIHYSYGVNSTEKGDLSSESTVSRIRTEHFPLTLESARPSHTSQYLCASSVTSRLAGSYNEQFFGPGTRLTVL.

The gene calls are TRBV2 and TRBJ2-7, with unresolved D. This CDR3 is 13 amino acids long. The ends were cut back, 0 bases at V and 3 bases at J, with 6 bases in the middle. CDR1 and CDR2 (germline): SNHLY, FYNNEI. Here the CDR3 DNA reads TGTGCCAGCAGTGAAGCTCCGAGCTACGAGCAGTACTTC. This codes for CASSEAPSYEQYF.

In its sample, this clone was seen a few times. J is TRBJ1-2 and V is TRBV7-9; D ambiguous. The CDR3 runs to 13 residues. The V gene lost 0 bases and the J gene lost 3 bases, with 5 bases spanning the gap. Germline V lookup: CDR1 SEHNR, CDR2 FQNEAQ (reference sequence). The CDR3 is CASSLASDYGYTF. The DNA for the CDR3 is TGTGCCAGCAGCTTAGCTTCAGACTATGGCTACACCTTC.

In this sample, this clone turned up a few times. The gene calls are TRBV7-3 and TRBJ2-1, with 13 bases matching TRBD2. CDR1 and CDR2 from the germline V gene are SGHTA and FQGTGA. V lost 5 bases and J lost 8; bases outside the gene matches: 18. This CDR3 spans 19 amino acids. CDR3 nucleotide sequence: TGTGCCAGCAGCCCCAATTACACTAGCGGGAGGGCCTTTTCGTATGAGCAGTTCTTC. Translating gives CASSPNYTSGRAFSYEQFF.

The chain uses TRBV2 and TRBJ2-6; 7 nucleotides match TRBD1. This CDR3 contains 15 residues. Per the germline V gene, CDR1 is SNHLY and CDR2 is FYNNEI. V gave up 7 bases and J gave up 4 bases; unmatched junction bases: 7. CDR3 region: CASKLQGLGANVLTF. The CDR3 bases are TGTGCCAGCAAATTACAGGGGTTGGGGGCCAACGTCCTGACTTTC.

This clone was picked up one time. The chain links TRBV4-2 to TRBJ2-7; maybe TRBD2 (6 bases). Germline CDR1 is LGHNA and CDR2 is YNFKEQ. The CDR3 consists of 14 residues. Trimming shortened V by 3 bases and J by 7 bases, and 16 bases separated the two germline ends. Here the CDR3 reads CASSHHGPRGEQYF. DNA for the CDR3: TGTGCCAGCAGCCACCACGGTCCGCGGGGAGAGCAGTACTTC.